This T cell receptor (beta chain) emerged from a study of Graves' ophthalmopathy and Graves' hyperthyroidism (dated by TCRdb to the late 2010s). For the wider study: Peripheral blood was collected before any treatment was given, at the time of initial diagnosis. To explore V-J signatures that distinguish ophthalmopathy from hyperthyroidism, a discovery set of 100 patients was enrolled, made up of 43 with ophthalmopathy and some 60 with stable hyperthyroidism. For independent validation, a separate cohort was made up of 18 to 20 hyperthyroidism patients plus 17 patients who later progressed from hyperthyroidism to ophthalmopathy. In total, 135 blood samples were TCR-sequenced: 43 ophthalmopathy, roughly 77 hyperthyroidism and roughly 17 hyperthyroidism-to-ophthalmopathy patients. Following sampling, methimazole starting at 30 mg daily was administered to hyperthyroidism patients, and high-dose intravenous methylprednisolone was administered to ophthalmopathy patients. The study used signatures of the TCR beta repertoire to tell Graves' ophthalmopathy apart from Graves' hyperthyroidism and to predict which patients would progress to ophthalmopathy. T-cell repertoires of thyroid tissue and blood were compared in several hyperthyroidism patients. General study outcomes and caveats: Most of the expanded thyroid clonotypes with a frequency above 0.001 were also detected in blood, and it was suggested that the thyroid immune response may be reflected by blood repertoires. In validation, the model predicted ophthalmopathy progression with about 64% sensitivity and roughly 72% specificity; eleven to twelve predicted patients were CT-confirmed with GO in a median of about 6.2 months. The 13-signature model separated ophthalmopathy from stable hyperthyroidism with roughly 90% sensitivity and almost 84% specificity in cross-validation, and 80%/75% in the test set. No statistical method was used to set the sample size in advance, and the investigators knew which group each participant was assigned to.

For repertoire sequencing, TCR beta CDR3 regions were amplified from RNA transcripts. HTBI primers and the Qiagen OneStep RT-PCR kit were used in a first-round RT-PCR, which was followed by a second-round multiplex PCR, size selection and purification. Sequencing of the libraries was carried out on an Illumina HiSeq2000 in paired-end mode with 100 bp reads. For the original study's pipeline: SOAPnuke was used to process the reads, throwing out any read that had adapters, had uncalled bases, had a mean Phred below 15, or lacked an exact constant-primer or identifier match. COPE v1.2.5 was used to merge the high-quality paired reads. Unique nucleotide sequences were defined as clonotypes and aligned to IMGT TRB V, D and J references using MiTCR v1.1. Analysis was restricted to V-J combinations with a frequency above 0.0001, which covered 98% to 99.2% of repertoires. A TCR clonal expansion and chaos score per V-J combination was defined as the ratio of F50 clonal expansion to chaos observed in the TCRdist matrix. Features were reduced by Welch's t-statistics and random forest to over 10 V-J combinations, which fed a naive Bayes classifier. The similarity between thyroid and blood repertoires was quantified using the Morisita-Horn index. TCRdb reanalyzed the raw reads on its own, using fastp at Q25 for trimming and MiXCR for clone calling, and kept in-frame beta chains. Merged by CDR3 protein, the rows form single entries marked with the most common genes and DNA. In this record, the V and J calls reflect TCRdb's handling and not the investigators' own analysis. A total of approximately 330,000 distinct CDR3 sequences appear in this sample, about 17% of them only once. Around an eighth of the sample lies in the top ten.

Relative to germline, V is 4 bases shorter and J is 1 base shorter, with 11 bases between their ends. Per the germline V gene (reference sequence), LNHNV is the CDR1 and YYDKDF is the CDR2. From cysteine to phenylalanine, the CDR3 is 14 amino acids long. Only the CDR3 part of the read is kept: 42 bases, read in frame from the first base. Patients with ophthalmopathy had moderately to severely active disease, with a Clinical Activity Score of 3 or more, a NOSPECS grade of 4 or more, and a disease duration of less than 3 months. Patients with other autoimmune diseases, uncontrolled infections, pregnancy or lactation were excluded from the study. Clinical symptoms, serum thyroxine, TRAb, thyroid ultrasound and orbital computed tomography formed the basis of the diagnosis. PBMCs were isolated from 7.5 to 10 ml of fresh peripheral blood by Ficoll-Paque density gradient centrifugation. Total RNA was extracted using Trizol reagent, and RNA quality was checked on an Agilent 2100 Bioanalyzer.

This clonotype appeared many times. Its recognized antigen is unknown. No base quality values were provided; no much bigger clone lies one nucleotide off. The rearranged chain carries TRBV15 and TRBJ2-7; the D segment might be TRBD1 or TRBD2, since each matches 6 bases. Specimen: peripheral blood. This receptor was obtained from an adult man with Graves' ophthalmopathy. The DNA sequence is given as TGTGCCACCAGCAAGGGAGGACAGTCCTACGAGCAGTACTTC. Translation gives CATSKGGQSYEQYF.